Below, 8 T cell receptor beta chains from the same sample are listed, as sequenced in a study of blood T cell repertoires in COVID-19. The method was immunoSEQ multiplex PCR; TCRdb's version includes in-frame clones alone and lacks a portion of them. The table includes tens of thousands of clones, approximately 85% detected once. The sample consisted of peripheral blood. The origin of the receptors is a human donor in a cohort sampled during active COVID-19.

The chain has TRBV7-9 and TRBJ2-7; possibly TRBD2 for D (5 bases). Per the germline V gene, CDR1 is SEHNR and CDR2 is FQNEAQ (reference sequence). Trimming stripped 5 bases from V and 7 bases from J, with 12 bases between. The CDR3 sequence is 12 residues long. This CDR3 reads CASSHPTGEQYF. CDR3 in DNA: TGTGCCAGCAGCCATCCTACGGGGGAGCAGTACTTC.

V is TRBV5-1 and J is TRBJ1-1, with a weak D call TRBD1 (5 bases). V was shortened by 3 bases and J by 7 bases, with 16 bases between the two germline ends. This CDR3 region has 14 residues. Germline V CDR1 and CDR2: SGHRS, YFSETQ. Here the CDR3 DNA reads TGCGCCAGCAGCTCTGGACATGCGGGGGGTGAAGCTTTCTTT. Amino acid sequence: CASSSGHAGGEAFF.

This clone has only one observation. The rearrangement links TRBV5-1 to TRBJ2-5; the match to TRBD1 covers 8 bases. The trim removed 5 bases at V and 4 bases at J, leaving 7 bases unmatched. CDR3 length: 14 residues. Germline V CDR1 and CDR2: SGHRS, YFSETQ. CDR3 nucleotide sequence: TGCGCCAGCAGTGTCGGGACAGGACCAGAGACCCAGTACTTC. It is translated as CASSVGTGPETQYF.

This chain uses TRBV30 with TRBJ2-5; the match to TRBD2 covers 7 bases. This CDR3 comprises 13 residues. V dropped 1 base and J dropped 5; count of bases not matched to a gene: 4. Germline values: CDR1 GTSNPN, CDR2 SVGIG (reference sequence). The CDR3 sequence is CAWSGQGGETQYF. The CDR3 nucleotides are TGTGCCTGGAGTGGGCAGGGAGGGGAGACCCAGTACTTC.

The chain has TRBV19 and TRBJ2-1, with 12 bases aligning to TRBD2. The V gene end was trimmed by 5 bases and the J gene end by 4 bases; junction bases not matched to a gene: 3. Per germline, CDR1 LNHDA and CDR2 SQIVND (reference sequence). This CDR3 is built from 15 residues. The CDR3 region is CASSAGTSGYNEQFF. The CDR3 bases are TGTGCCAGTAGTGCCGGGACTAGCGGGTACAATGAGCAGTTCTTC.

The chain combines TRBV6-4 with TRBJ2-2, with 8 positions matching TRBD2. CDR3 length: 16 residues. V shed 3 bases, J shed 4 bases, and the junction held 7 bases outside the gene matches. CDR1 and CDR2 (germline): MRHNA, SNTAGT. CDR3 loop: CASSEQGSGATGELFF. DNA of the CDR3: TGTGCCAGCAGTGAGCAGGGTAGCGGGGCCACCGGGGAGCTGTTTTTT.

The chain carries TRBV18 and TRBJ1-3, with no clear D. Germline CDR1 is KGHSH and CDR2 is LQKENI. V lost 3 bases and J 4 bases, leaving 13 bases between the germline ends. The CDR3 extends over 15 amino acids. This CDR3 is CASSPQDLRGNTIYF. In nucleotides, the CDR3 is TGTGCCAGCTCACCGCAGGACTTACGAGGAAACACCATATATTTT.

CDR3 sequence reads: CASRATENTEAFF. For the CDR3, the DNA is TGTGCCAGCAGGGCCACAGAGAACACTGAAGCTTTCTTT. The rearrangement links TRBV6-5 to TRBJ1-1; D is uncertain. The ends were cut back, 6 bases at V and 1 base at J, with 9 bases in the middle. The CDR3 length is 13 residues. CDR1 and CDR2 from the germline V gene are MNHEY and SVGAGI.